This is a list of T cell receptor beta chains from one sample in a study of blood T cell repertoires in COVID-19. Assay used: immunoSEQ multiplex PCR; TCRdb lists only in-frame clones, some missing. The sample has roughly 250,000 clones, roughly nine tenths seen once. Sequenced sample: PBMCs or T cells enriched from blood (not recorded which). Receptors were obtained from a woman under 30 who had recovered from COVID-19. Both conserved end residues are part of each CDR3. D genes are given only for firm matches. Some rows have no size entry. The others give once, few or many, or a class for an expanded clone.

D gene	V gene	J gene	clone size	CDR3 DNA	CDR3 protein
TRBD2	TRBV10-2	TRBJ2-1	once	TGCGCCAGCAGCCGCACTAGCGGGGGGGCTTCCTACAATGAGCAGTTCTTC	CASSRTSGGASYNEQFF
TRBD1	TRBV12-3/TRBV12-4	TRBJ2-1	.	TGTGCCAGTCTTGTGGGGACAGGGGGGGATCAGTTCTTC	CASLVGTGGDQFF
.	TRBV29-1	TRBJ1-2	.	TGCAGCGTTCGGACGGGAAACTATGGCTACACCTTC	CSVRTGNYGYTF
.	TRBV2	TRBJ1-2	.	TGTGCCAGCAGTGAAAGGGGTTATGGCTACACCTTC	CASSERGYGYTF
TRBD1	TRBV4-1	TRBJ1-1	.	TGCGCCAGCAGCCAAGGGACAGGGGTGAGAACTGAAGCTTTCTTT	CASSQGTGVRTEAFF
.	TRBV6-2/TRBV6-3	TRBJ1-1	.	TGTGCCAGCAGTTACGATGGGGGGGCCCCGTTGGGCAACACTGAAGCTTTCTTT	CASSYDGGAPLGNTEAFF
TRBD1	TRBV28	TRBJ2-7	once	TGTGCCAGCAGTTTAGGGACAGGGGTTTACGAGCAGTACTTC	CASSLGTGVYEQYF
.	TRBV28	TRBJ1-6	.	TGTGCCAGCAGTTTGATGGGGACAAATTCTTCACCCCTCCACTTT	CASSLMGTNSSPLHF
.	TRBV18	TRBJ1-1	.	TGTGCCAGCTCACCATTTTCGGGGTCCACGAACACTGAAGCTTTCTTT	CASSPFSGSTNTEAFF
.	TRBV5-8	TRBJ2-3	.	TGTGCCAGCAGTCCCCTGTTATACACAGATACGCAGTATTTT	CASSPLLYTDTQYF
TRBD1	TRBV30	TRBJ1-2	.	TGTGCCTGGAGTGTACTGGGACAGGGAGATGGCTACACCTTC	CAWSVLGQGDGYTF
.	TRBV28	TRBJ1-1	.	TGTGCCAGCAGTTATGGGGGTTCAGGAGGGAGGACTGAAGCTTTCTTT	CASSYGGSGGRTEAFF
TRBD2	TRBV18	TRBJ2-1	once	TGTGCCAGCTCACCCGGCCGGAACGGGGGGGCCCAAGAGCAGTTCTTC	CASSPGRNGGAQEQFF
.	TRBV6-5	TRBJ1-5	.	TGTGCCAGCAGTCGGACAGAGGGTGGCAATCAGCCCCAGCATTTT	CASSRTEGGNQPQHF
.	TRBV3-1/TRBV3-2	TRBJ2-3	.	TGTGCCAGCAGCCAAGATCGTCATAGCCTTGATACGCAGTATTTT	CASSQDRHSLDTQYF
TRBD1	TRBV7-9	TRBJ1-2	.	TGTGCCAGCAGCTTGGATACAGGGGCTGGCTACACCTTC	CASSLDTGAGYTF
.	TRBV5-5	TRBJ1-2	.	TGTGCCAGCAGCTTGTACCTCCTATTTCACTATGGCTACACCTTC	CASSLYLLFHYGYTF
.	TRBV5-6	TRBJ2-5	.	TGTGCCAGCAGCTCCCCGGGGCAAGAGACCCAGTACTTC	CASSSPGQETQYF
TRBD2	TRBV19	TRBJ2-3	once	TGTGCCAGTGGGACTAGCGGGGGTGGTAGCACAGATACGCAGTATTTT	CASGTSGGGSTDTQYF
TRBD1	TRBV7-9	TRBJ1-1	.	TGTGCCAGCAGCTTGAACCGGGACAGCACTGAAGCTTTCTTT	CASSLNRDSTEAFF
TRBD1	TRBV18	TRBJ2-1	.	TGTGCCAGCTCATCCGGGACAGGAGGGGATGAGCAGTTCTTC	CASSSGTGGDEQFF
.	TRBV7-6	TRBJ2-2	.	TGTGCCAGCAGTTATCCCTACAAGAGGGCTAACACCGGGGAGCTGTTTTTT	CASSYPYKRANTGELFF
TRBD1	TRBV5-4	TRBJ1-5	.	TGTGCAACCACCACAGGGGGCGCCGGCCAGCCCCAGCATTTT	CATTTGGAGQPQHF
TRBD1	TRBV7-3	TRBJ2-7	.	TGTGCCAGCAGCAGTGGACAGGGGACGAACGAGCAGTACTTC	CASSSGQGTNEQYF
.	TRBV2	TRBJ2-1	.	TGTGCCAGCACCATGGTACAGGGTCTCAATGAGCAGTTCTTC	CASTMVQGLNEQFF
.	TRBV25-1	TRBJ1-1	.	TGTGCCAGCCTCCTCCTTAGGGGGAGAGGCACTGAAGCTTTCTTT	CASLLLRGRGTEAFF
.	TRBV1	TRBJ2-1	.	TGCACCAGCAGCCAAGGACTAGTGTACAATGAGCAGTTCTTC	CTSSQGLVYNEQFF
.	TRBV5-1	TRBJ2-1	.	TGCGCCAGCAGCTTGGAAGTAGAGTACAATGAGCAGTTCTTC	CASSLEVEYNEQFF
TRBD1	TRBV4-1	TRBJ1-2	.	TGCGCCAGCGGCTTGGACAGGGGAAACTATGGCTACACCTTC	CASGLDRGNYGYTF
.	TRBV4-2	TRBJ1-3	.	TGTGCCAGCAGCCAAGTAGGGGCCGGAAACACCATATATTTT	CASSQVGAGNTIYF
.	TRBV15	TRBJ1-1	.	TGTGCCACCAGAAGAGATCGGGTTGCCGGGAACCGAGGCGGCACTGAAGCTTTCTTT	CATRRDRVAGNRGGTEAFF
TRBD2	TRBV4-1	TRBJ2-1	.	TGCGCCAGCAGCCAAGATCCCGGACATCTTTTCGGGGGGGTCAATGAGCAGTTCTTC	CASSQDPGHLFGGVNEQFF
TRBD1	TRBV19	TRBJ1-1	.	TGTGCCAGTAGTTGGGCAGGGGGGCTCATGAACACTGAAGCTTTCTTT	CASSWAGGLMNTEAFF
TRBD2	TRBV4-2	TRBJ2-5	.	TGTGCCAGCAGCCAAGATCGGAGCGGGGAAGAGACCCAGTACTTC	CASSQDRSGEETQYF